This TCR beta chain came from a study of CD8+ T cells in alopecia areata. The study's findings and limits: With patients, TCR sharing proved less clear than in mice, a difference possibly related to HLA.

CDR1 SGHTA and CDR2 FQGNSA come from the germline V gene. The junction had 3 bases not matched to a gene; V was cut back by 1 base and J by 1 base. This CDR3 comprises 16 residues. Sequencing relied on a cDNA template that was reverse transcribed from extracted RNA. TCRdb's copy holds only in-frame clones and misses some; the assay was immunoSEQ multiplex PCR. The table lists over 200,000 clones, 50% to 70% of them singletons, with approximately 0.45% in the top ten. About this clone: Antigen: not known.

Researchers took lesional scalp punch biopsies and peripheral blood from people who were alopecia areata patients. This sample comprised CD4+ T cells sorted from blood, obtained at week 0. This clonotype originated in a human donor with alopecia areata. This chain links TRBV7-2 with TRBJ2-5, with 10 bases lining up with TRBD1. The CDR3 here is CASSLGRTGGQETQYF. CDR3 coding DNA: TGTGCCAGCAGCTTAGGCAGGACAGGGGGCCAAGAGACCCAGTACTTC.